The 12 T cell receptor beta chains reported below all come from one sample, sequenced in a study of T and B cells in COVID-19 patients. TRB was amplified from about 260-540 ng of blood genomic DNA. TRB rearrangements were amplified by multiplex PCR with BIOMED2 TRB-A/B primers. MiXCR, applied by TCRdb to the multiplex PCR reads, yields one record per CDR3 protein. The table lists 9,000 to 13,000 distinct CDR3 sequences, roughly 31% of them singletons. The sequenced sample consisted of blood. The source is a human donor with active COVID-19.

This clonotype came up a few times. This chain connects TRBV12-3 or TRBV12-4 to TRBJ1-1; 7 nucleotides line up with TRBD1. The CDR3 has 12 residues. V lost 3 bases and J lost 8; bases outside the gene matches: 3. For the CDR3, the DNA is TGTGCCAGCAGTTTCCGACAGGGAGAAGCTTTCTTT. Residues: CASSFRQGEAFF.

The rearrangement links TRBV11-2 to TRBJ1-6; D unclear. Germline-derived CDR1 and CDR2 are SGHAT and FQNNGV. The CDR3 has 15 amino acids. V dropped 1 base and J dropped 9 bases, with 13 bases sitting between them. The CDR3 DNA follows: TGTGCCAGCAGCTTAGGCCAGTCTCTCGGTTCACCCCTCCACTTT. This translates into CASSLGQSLGSPLHF. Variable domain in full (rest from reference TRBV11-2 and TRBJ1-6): EAGVAQSPRYKIIEKRQSVAFWCNPISGHATLYWYQQILGQGPKLLIQFQNNGVVDDSQLPKDRFSAERLKGVDSTLKIQPAKLEDSAVYLCASSLGQSLGSPLHFGNGTRLTVT.

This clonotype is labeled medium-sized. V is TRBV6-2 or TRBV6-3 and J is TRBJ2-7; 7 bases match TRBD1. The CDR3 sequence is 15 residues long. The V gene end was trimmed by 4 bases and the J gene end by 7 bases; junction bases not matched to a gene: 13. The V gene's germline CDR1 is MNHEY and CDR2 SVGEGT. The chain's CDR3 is CASSSTGFLSGEQYF. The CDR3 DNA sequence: TGTGCCAGCAGTTCGACAGGGTTCCTCTCGGGGGAGCAGTACTTC.

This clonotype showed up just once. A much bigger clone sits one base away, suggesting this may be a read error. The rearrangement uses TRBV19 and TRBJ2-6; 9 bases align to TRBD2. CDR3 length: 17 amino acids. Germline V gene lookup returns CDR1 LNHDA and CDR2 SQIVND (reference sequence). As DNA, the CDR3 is TGTGCCAGTAGATCTAGCGGGGACCCCTCTGGGGCCAACGTCCCGACTTTC. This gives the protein CASRSSGDPSGANVPTF. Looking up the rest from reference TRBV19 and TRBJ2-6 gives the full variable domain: DGGITQSPKYLFRKEGQNVTLSCEQNLNHDAMYWYRQDPGQGLRLIYYSQIVNDFQKGDIAEGYSVSREKKESFPLTVTSAQKNPTAFYLCASRSSGDPSGANVPTFGAGSRLTVL.

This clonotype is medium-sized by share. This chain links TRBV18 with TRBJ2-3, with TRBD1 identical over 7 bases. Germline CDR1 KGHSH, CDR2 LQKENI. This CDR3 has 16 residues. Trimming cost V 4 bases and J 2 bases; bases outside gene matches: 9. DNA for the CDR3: TGTGCCAGCTCACGGGCCGGGACAGCGACCACAGATACGCAGTATTTT. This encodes CASSRAGTATTDTQYF.

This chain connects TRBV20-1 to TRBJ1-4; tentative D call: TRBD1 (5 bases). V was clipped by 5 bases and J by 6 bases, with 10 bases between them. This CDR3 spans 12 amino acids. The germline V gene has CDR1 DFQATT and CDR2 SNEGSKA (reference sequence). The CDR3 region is CSAAQGDEKLFF. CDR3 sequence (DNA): TGCAGTGCTGCTCAGGGCGATGAAAAACTGTTTTTT.

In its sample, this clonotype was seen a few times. CDR3 in DNA: TGTGCCAGCAGCTCAACGGCCAGCGGGGGATTTCAAGAGACCCAGTACTTC. It translates to CASSSTASGGFQETQYF. This chain links TRBV7-2 with TRBJ2-5; 8 bases match TRBD2. The V gene's germline CDR1 is SGHTA and CDR2 FQGNSA. The CDR3 covers 17 residues. V trimming: 4 bases; J trimming: 2 bases; junction bases outside the gene matches: 12.

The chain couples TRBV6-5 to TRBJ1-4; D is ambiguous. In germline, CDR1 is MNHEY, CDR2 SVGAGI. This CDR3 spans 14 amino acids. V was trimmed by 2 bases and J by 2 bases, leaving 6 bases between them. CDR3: CASSYRATNEKLFF. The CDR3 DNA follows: TGTGCCAGCAGTTACCGGGCCACTAATGAAAAACTGTTTTTT.

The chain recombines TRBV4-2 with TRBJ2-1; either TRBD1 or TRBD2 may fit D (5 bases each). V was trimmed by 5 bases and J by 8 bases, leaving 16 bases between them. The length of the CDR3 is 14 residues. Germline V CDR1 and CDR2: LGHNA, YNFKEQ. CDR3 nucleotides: TGTGCCAGCAGCACCGGGGTCAGGGACGATGAGCAGTTCTTC. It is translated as CASSTGVRDDEQFF.

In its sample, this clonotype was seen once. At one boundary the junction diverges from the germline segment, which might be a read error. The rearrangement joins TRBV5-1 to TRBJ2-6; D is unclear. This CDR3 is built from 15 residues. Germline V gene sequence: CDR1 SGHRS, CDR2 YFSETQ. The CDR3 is CARSLGASGANVLTF. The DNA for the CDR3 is TGTGCCAGAAGCCTAGGTGCCTCTGGGGCCAACGTCCTGACTTTC.

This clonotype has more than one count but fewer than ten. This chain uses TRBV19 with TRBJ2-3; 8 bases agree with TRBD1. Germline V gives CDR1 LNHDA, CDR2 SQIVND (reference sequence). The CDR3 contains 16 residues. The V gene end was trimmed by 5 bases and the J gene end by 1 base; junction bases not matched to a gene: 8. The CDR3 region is CASSPRQGFGTDTQYF. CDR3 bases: TGTGCCAGTAGTCCCCGACAGGGGTTCGGCACAGATACGCAGTATTTT.

CDR3 protein: CASSPGSGSGEQYF. The CDR3 nucleotides read TGTGCCAGCAGCCCCGGGTCGGGTTCGGGGGAGCAGTACTTC. This chain links TRBV6-4 with TRBJ2-7; perhaps TRBD2 as D (5 bases). The germline CDR1 and CDR2 sequences are MRHNA and SNTAGT. V shed 6 bases and J shed 7 bases, with 19 bases lying between them. The CDR3 totals 14 residues.